A single sample is the source of the 17 T cell receptor beta chains below, sequenced in a study of blood T cell repertoires in COVID-19. Sequenced by immunoSEQ multiplex PCR; TCRdb stores in-frame clones only, minus some. The table has 200,000 or so clones, roughly 89% seen once; the top ten hold under 7%. The source material was peripheral blood. These receptors all come from a man aged 55 to 70 who had recovered from COVID-19.

This clone was picked up one time. The chain has TRBV18 and TRBJ1-5; D is perhaps TRBD1 (6 bases). The CDR3 consists of 15 residues. The germline V gene encodes CDR1 KGHSH and CDR2 LQKENI. V dropped 0 bases and J dropped 0 bases, with 6 bases sitting between them. CDR3 amino acids: CASSPPTGSNQPQHF. For the CDR3, the DNA is TGTGCCAGCTCACCACCGACAGGTAGCAATCAGCCCCAGCATTTT.

The chain joins TRBV7-2 to TRBJ1-2; D might be TRBD1 (6 bases). The length of the CDR3 is 15 residues. Per the germline V gene, CDR1 is SGHTA and CDR2 is FQGNSA. The ends were cut back, 1 base at V and 8 bases at J, with 17 bases in the middle. The DNA of the CDR3 is TGTGCCAGCAGCTTAGGGCTCCGACAGGCAGGAGGCTACACCTTC. It yields the protein CASSLGLRQAGGYTF.

The V and J genes are TRBV12-3 or TRBV12-4 and TRBJ1-1; TRBD1 is a possible D gene (5 bases). The CDR3 has 13 residues. Trimming shortened V by 5 bases and J by 5 bases, and 12 bases separated the two germline ends. The CDR3 coding sequence is TGTGCCAGCAGTCGTCAGGGTGGGACTGAAGCTTTCTTT. It codes for CASSRQGGTEAFF.

The chain uses TRBV27 and TRBJ2-1, with a possible D match to TRBD2 (5 bases). Trimming cost V 3 bases and J 7 bases, with 16 bases left between them. Germline CDR1 MNHEY, CDR2 SMNVEV (reference sequence). The CDR3 consists of 15 residues. The CDR3 DNA sequence: TGTGCCAGCAGTTTGTCTAGGCCAAGGACTAATGAGCAGTTCTTC. Its protein is CASSLSRPRTNEQFF.

The chain recombines TRBV18 with TRBJ2-2, with 8 bases aligning to TRBD1. V lost 0 bases, J lost 0 bases, and 3 bases stayed unmatched. The CDR3 sequence is 17 residues long. CDR1 is KGHSH and CDR2 is LQKENI in the germline V gene. The CDR3 DNA follows: TGTGCCAGCTCACCACCTAGACAGGGGACGAACACCGGGGAGCTGTTTTTT. It specifies CASSPPRQGTNTGELFF. Using reference TRBV18 and TRBJ2-2 for the parts outside the CDR3, the full variable domain is NAGVMQNPRHLVRRRGQEARLRCSPMKGHSHVYWYRQLPEEGLKFMVYLQKENIIDESGMPKERFSAEFPKEGPSILRIQQVVRGDSAAYFCASSPPRQGTNTGELFFGEGSRLTVL.

This chain joins TRBV2 and TRBJ1-1, with TRBD1 as a possible D gene (6 bases). V lost 6 bases, J lost 1 base, and 9 bases lay in between. Germline assignment: CDR1 SNHLY and CDR2 FYNNEI. The CDR3 has 13 amino acids. The CDR3 DNA reads TGTGCCAGCAGACGACAGGAGAACACTGAAGCTTTCTTT. This sequence encodes CASRRQENTEAFF.

The chain joins TRBV10-3 to TRBJ2-7; 8 positions match TRBD2. The V gene's germline CDR1 is ENHRY and CDR2 SYGVKD. J lost 7 bases, V lost 7 bases, and 6 bases had no gene match. The CDR3 runs 12 residues. The CDR3 here is CAIKAGATEQYF. The CDR3, as DNA: TGTGCCATCAAAGCGGGAGCTACAGAGCAGTACTTC.

The rearrangement links TRBV7-9 to TRBJ1-1, with unresolved D. V lost 5 bases to trimming and J lost 0 bases, with 7 bases between them. Germline V gene sequence: CDR1 SEHNR, CDR2 FQNEAQ (reference sequence). CDR3 length: 13 residues. CDR3 region: CASSRRVNTEAFF. The CDR3, as DNA: TGTGCCAGCAGCCGGAGGGTGAACACTGAAGCTTTCTTT. Looking up the rest from reference TRBV7-9 and TRBJ1-1 gives the full variable domain: DTGVSQNPRHKITKRGQNVTFRCDPISEHNRLYWYRQTLGQGPEFLTYFQNEAQLEKSRLLSDRFSAERPKGSFSTLEIQRTEQGDSAMYLCASSRRVNTEAFFGQGTRLTVV.

The rearrangement uses TRBV6-2 or TRBV6-3 and TRBJ1-1; 7 bases are a match to TRBD1. The germline V gene has CDR1 MNHEY and CDR2 SVGEGT. V lost 4 bases, J lost 8 bases, and 10 bases stayed unmatched. CDR3 length: 14 residues. The CDR3 DNA sequence: TGTGCCAGCAGTTTCCAGGGGGTAGTAGCGGAAGCTTTCTTT. This translates into CASSFQGVVAEAFF.

The chain employs TRBV3-1 (or the pseudogene TRBV3-2) and TRBJ1-6; perhaps TRBD1 as D (5 bases). Germline CDR1 and CDR2: LGHDT and YNNKEL (reference sequence). There are 17 residues in the CDR3. The V end was cut by 4 bases, the J end by 4 bases, with 17 bases between. The CDR3 DNA reads TGTGCCAGCAGCCCTACAGGTCGTAGGTATTATAATTCACCCCTCCACTTT. It specifies CASSPTGRRYYNSPLHF.

The gene calls are TRBV4-3 and TRBJ2-1; 8 bases are shared with TRBD2. Germline assignment: CDR1 LGHNA and CDR2 YSLEER. The ends lost 4 bases at V and 7 bases at J; junction bases unmatched: 12. This CDR3 region has 16 residues. In DNA, the CDR3 is TGCGCCAGCAGCCCCGGGGTAGCGGGAATACGGAATGAGCAGTTCTTC. Translation: CASSPGVAGIRNEQFF.

The rearrangement joins TRBV9 to TRBJ1-2; D not resolved. In germline, CDR1 is SGDLS, CDR2 YYNGEE. Trimming removed 3 bases at V and 7 bases at J, with 19 bases between. This CDR3 is 15 amino acids long. The CDR3 sequence is CASSAEDLGRAGYTF. In DNA form, the CDR3 reads TGTGCCAGCAGCGCCGAGGATCTCGGGAGAGCTGGCTACACCTTC.

V is TRBV3-1 (or the pseudogene TRBV3-2) and J is TRBJ1-1; TRBD1 matches 8 bases. With V trimmed by 4 bases and J by 5 bases, 6 bases remained unmatched. Germline loops: CDR1 LGHDT, CDR2 YNNKEL (reference sequence). The CDR3 consists of 14 residues. The CDR3: CASSLGQGVTEAFF. DNA for the CDR3: TGTGCCAGCAGCCTAGGACAGGGAGTTACTGAAGCTTTCTTT.

The genes are TRBV27 and TRBJ2-1; TRBD1 might be the D (6 bases). This CDR3 region has 14 residues. Germline V lookup: CDR1 MNHEY, CDR2 SMNVEV (reference sequence). V was trimmed by 3 bases and J by 9 bases, leaving 15 bases between them. In DNA form, the CDR3 reads TGTGCCAGCAGTTTTGCACAGCCGACAGGTGAGCAGTTCTTC. Its translation is CASSFAQPTGEQFF.

This chain uses TRBV19 with TRBJ1-2; 7 nucleotides align to TRBD1. Germline V gene data show CDR1 as LNHDA and CDR2 as SQIVND (reference sequence). Losses at the gene ends were 3 bases for V and 3 bases for J; bases not matched to a gene: 7. The CDR3 sequence is 15 residues long. The CDR3 region is CASSIRGVRDYGYTF. DNA for the CDR3: TGTGCCAGTAGTATCAGGGGGGTTCGGGACTATGGCTACACCTTC.

The chain couples TRBV5-1 to TRBJ2-1; 9 bases are a match to TRBD1. The CDR3 consists of 14 residues. In germline, CDR1 is SGHRS, CDR2 YFSETQ. V lost 3 bases and J lost 7; bases outside the gene matches: 5. CDR3 protein: CASSWGTGSNEQFF. In DNA, the CDR3 is TGCGCCAGCAGCTGGGGGACAGGGAGTAATGAGCAGTTCTTC.

This chain links TRBV6-5 with TRBJ2-7; 7 nucleotides align to TRBD1. This CDR3 comprises 15 residues. The germline CDR1 and CDR2 sequences are MNHEY and SVGAGI. The ends lost 4 bases at V and 1 base at J; junction bases unmatched: 7. DNA for the CDR3: TGTGCCAGCAGTTCTTGGACAGGTAAATCCTACGAGCAGTACTTC. Its protein is CASSSWTGKSYEQYF.